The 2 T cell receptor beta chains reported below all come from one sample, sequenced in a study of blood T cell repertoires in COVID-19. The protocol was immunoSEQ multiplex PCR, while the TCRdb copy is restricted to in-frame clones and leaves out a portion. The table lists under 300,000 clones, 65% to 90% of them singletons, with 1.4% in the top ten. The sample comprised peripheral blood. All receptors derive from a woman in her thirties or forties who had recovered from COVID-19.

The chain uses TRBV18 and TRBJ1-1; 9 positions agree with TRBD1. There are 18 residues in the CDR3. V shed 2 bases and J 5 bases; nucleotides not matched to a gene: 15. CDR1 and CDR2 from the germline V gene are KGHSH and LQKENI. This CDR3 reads CASSPKAGDRAGGTEAFF. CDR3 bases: TGTGCCAGCTCACCAAAAGCCGGGGACAGGGCGGGGGGTACTGAAGCTTTCTTT.

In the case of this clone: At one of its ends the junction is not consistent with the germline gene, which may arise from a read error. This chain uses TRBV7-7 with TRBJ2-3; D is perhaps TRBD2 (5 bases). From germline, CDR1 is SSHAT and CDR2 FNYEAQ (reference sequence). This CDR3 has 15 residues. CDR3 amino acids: CASSLTADATDTQYF. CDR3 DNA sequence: TGTGCTAGCAGCTTAACAGCGGACGCCACAGATACGCAGTATTTT.